This entry concerns a single T cell receptor beta chain. The antigen is unknown. Germline is not matched at one junction end, which may reflect a read error. TCRbeta libraries were built with three rounds of nested PCR, modified from ARM-PCR. Each CDR3 protein gets one entry after TCRdb re-called the multiplex PCR reads with MiXCR. The table records tens of thousands of distinct CDR3 sequences, about 79% of them present only once. CDR1 is SGHVS and CDR2 is FQNEAQ in the germline V gene. This CDR3 comprises 15 residues. This sample stems from a study of tumor and adjacent non-tumor tissue in lung cancer. The study, taken as a whole, reports: Normal lung showed higher cumulative top 100 clone frequency than tumor.

RNA was extracted from bulk tissue without any cell sorting. The normal lung tissue was taken more than 3 cm from the tumor edge. The J gene is TRBJ2-2, the V gene TRBV7-8, with D possibly called TRBD1 or TRBD2 (5 bases each). The source of this sequence is a woman aged 55-69 years with non-small cell lung cancer. What was sequenced was distant non-tumor lung tissue. DNA for the CDR3: TGTGTCAGCAGCTTATCCGGGGCGAATACCGGGGAGCTGTTTTTT. This gives the protein CVSSLSGANTGELFF.